The 8 T cell receptor beta chains reported below all come from one sample, sequenced in a study of T cell responses to AZD1222 COVID-19 vaccine. Clones were read by immunoSEQ multiplex PCR, and TCRdb kept only the in-frame ones, dropping some. The repertoire holds 80,000 or so clones, roughly 80% seen once, with 27% in the top ten. Material: peripheral blood, obtained 28 days after the second dose of the MenACWY control vaccine. These receptors all stem from an adult who received the MenACWY meningococcal vaccine as a control.

The chain has TRBV3-1 (or the pseudogene TRBV3-2) and TRBJ2-1; TRBD2 matches at 7 bases. The CDR3 runs to 19 residues. V lost 0 bases, J lost 4 bases, and 15 bases stayed unmatched. Germline V CDR1 and CDR2: LGHDT, YNNKEL (reference sequence). The CDR3 loop reads CASSQDLAGGSKRYNEQFF. The CDR3 DNA follows: TGTGCCAGCAGCCAAGATCTAGCAGGCGGGAGTAAAAGGTACAATGAGCAGTTCTTC.

The chain couples TRBV9 to TRBJ2-2; D gene ambiguous. Trimming cost V 3 bases and J 1 base, with 4 bases left between them. The CDR3 is 13 amino acids. CDR1 and CDR2 from the germline V gene are SGDLS and YYNGEE. CDR3 loop: CASSAQNTGELFF. CDR3 nucleotides: TGTGCCAGCAGCGCTCAGAACACCGGGGAGCTGTTTTTT.

This clone has just a few counts. The chain links TRBV25-1 to TRBJ2-5; TRBD2 agrees at 10 bases. Germline V gene sequence: CDR1 MGHDK, CDR2 SYGVNS. V shed 0 bases and J 5 bases; nucleotides not matched to a gene: 3. The CDR3 loop spans 15 amino acids. CDR3 region: CASSEYLAGVETQYF. The CDR3 DNA reads TGTGCCAGCAGTGAATATCTAGCGGGAGTGGAGACCCAGTACTTC. Together with reference TRBV25-1 and TRBJ2-5, the CDR3 gives the full variable domain: EADIYQTPRYLVIGTGKKITLECSQTMGHDKMYWYQQDPGMELHLIHYSYGVNSTEKGDLSSESTVSRIRTEHFPLTLESARPSHTSQYLCASSEYLAGVETQYFGPGTRLLVL.

V gene TRBV5-8 combines with J gene TRBJ2-7; possibly TRBD1 for D (6 bases). The CDR3 totals 13 residues. Germline V gene data show CDR1 as SGHTS and CDR2 as YDEGEE. Trimming left V 0 bases short and J 5 bases short, with 9 bases between. In DNA form, the CDR3 reads TGTGCCAGCAGCTTGGGGGGGCCCAACGAGCAGTACTTC. Translated, it gives CASSLGGPNEQYF.

V and J are TRBV6-5 and TRBJ2-2, with D perhaps matching TRBD2 (5 bases). Germline V gives CDR1 MNHEY, CDR2 SVGAGI. The CDR3 has 15 amino acids. The V end lost 4 bases, the J end lost 4 bases, and 13 bases lay between the germline ends. The CDR3 here is CASSSGVWGTGELFF. CDR3 bases: TGTGCCAGCAGTTCCGGGGTCTGGGGCACCGGGGAGCTGTTTTTT.

In its sample, this clone was seen once. V gene TRBV3-1 (or the pseudogene TRBV3-2) combines with J gene TRBJ2-3; D uncertain. Deletions cut 6 bases from V and 0 bases from J, with 16 bases between. CDR3 length: 16 residues. Germline V gene lookup returns CDR1 LGHDT and CDR2 YNNKEL (reference sequence). The DNA of the CDR3 is TGTGCCAGCAGTCTTAGTCCCAGCCCAAGCACAGATACGCAGTATTTT. Its protein product is CASSLSPSPSTDTQYF.

The rearrangement uses TRBV19 and TRBJ2-3; either TRBD1 or TRBD2 may supply D (5 bases each). The CDR3 covers 13 residues. The germline V and J ends were trimmed by 5 bases and 1 base, with 7 bases remaining between them. The germline gives CDR1 LNHDA, CDR2 SQIVND (reference sequence). In DNA form, the CDR3 reads TGTGCCAGTAGTCGGGACGGCACAGATACGCAGTATTTT. Translation: CASSRDGTDTQYF.

The chain recombines TRBV19 with TRBJ2-5; perhaps D is TRBD1 or TRBD2 (5 bases each). This CDR3 contains 20 residues. V was trimmed by 3 bases and J by 2 bases, leaving 28 bases between them. CDR1 is LNHDA and CDR2 is SQIVND in the germline V gene (reference sequence). DNA for the CDR3: TGTGCCAGTAGTATGTGGCCCGAGGGGTGGGCGCCAGGACGACAAGAGACCCAGTACTTC. Translating it yields CASSMWPEGWAPGRQETQYF.